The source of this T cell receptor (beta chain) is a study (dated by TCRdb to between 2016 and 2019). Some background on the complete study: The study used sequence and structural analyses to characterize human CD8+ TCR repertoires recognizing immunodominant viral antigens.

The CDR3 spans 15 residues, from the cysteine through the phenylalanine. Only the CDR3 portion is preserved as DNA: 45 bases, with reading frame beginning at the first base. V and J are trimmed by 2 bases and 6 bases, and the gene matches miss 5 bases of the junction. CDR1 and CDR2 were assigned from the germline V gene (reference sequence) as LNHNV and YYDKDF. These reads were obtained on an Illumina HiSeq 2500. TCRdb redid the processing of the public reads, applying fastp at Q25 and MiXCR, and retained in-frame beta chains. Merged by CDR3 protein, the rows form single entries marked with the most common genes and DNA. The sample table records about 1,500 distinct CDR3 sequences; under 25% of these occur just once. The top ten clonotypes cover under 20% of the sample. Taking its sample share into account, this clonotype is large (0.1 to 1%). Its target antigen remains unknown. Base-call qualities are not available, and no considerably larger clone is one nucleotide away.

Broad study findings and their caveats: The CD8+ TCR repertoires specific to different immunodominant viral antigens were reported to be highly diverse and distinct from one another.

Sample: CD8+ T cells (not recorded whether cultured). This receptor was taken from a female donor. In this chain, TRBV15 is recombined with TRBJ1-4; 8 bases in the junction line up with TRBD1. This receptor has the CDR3 CATSRRQGADEKLFF. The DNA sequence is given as TGTGCCACCAGCAGAAGGCAGGGGGCGGATGAAAAACTGTTTTTT.